This section outlines one T cell receptor beta chain sequence together with its context. Its antigen is as yet unknown. TCRB immunosequencing input was approximately 510 nanograms of biopsy DNA per sample. The assay was immunoSEQ multiplex PCR, and TCRdb's table has in-frame clones only and misses some. This sample has 10,000 to 15,000 clones, with 80% to 85% found just once. These data originate in a study of T cell repertoires in ileal Crohn's disease. Notes on the study in general: Compared with non-smokers, active smokers at surgery showed more clonal expansions. Every patient over 26.8% clonality showed endoscopic recurrence.

Time point here: neoterminal ileum biopsy at postoperative endoscopy, about 6 months after surgery. This CDR3 is built from 16 residues. From germline, CDR1 is SGHTA and CDR2 FQGTGA. Trimming left V 5 bases short and J 3 bases short, with 17 bases between. Sequences were obtained from ileal tissue. The chain is built from TRBV7-3 and TRBJ2-1; D is perhaps TRBD2 (5 bases). This clonotype was sampled from an adult with Crohn's disease. CDR3 bases: TGTGCCAGCAGCCCGGAGACTACCTCAAGCTACAATGAGCAGTTCTTC. It codes for CASSPETTSSYNEQFF.